One sample yielded the 32 T cell receptor beta chains listed below, sequenced in a study of blood T cell repertoires in COVID-19. Using immunoSEQ multiplex PCR, the repertoire was profiled, and TCRdb retains in-frame clones only, with some absent. The sample has roughly 110,000 clones; roughly 90% are singletons. The sample was peripheral blood. Receptors were obtained from a man aged 35 to 55 with active or convalescent COVID-19.

This clone was picked up a small number of times. V gene TRBV27 combines with J gene TRBJ1-5; D may be TRBD1 (6 bases). The V end was cut by 4 bases, the J end by 3 bases, with 22 bases between. The CDR3 spans 18 residues. Germline CDR1 MNHEY, CDR2 SMNVEV (reference sequence). CDR3 sequence: CASSYPQGKNMVNQPQHF. CDR3 DNA sequence: TGTGCCAGCAGTTACCCCCAGGGGAAGAACATGGTCAATCAGCCCCAGCATTTT.

The chain carries TRBV27 and TRBJ2-7; 9 bases fit TRBD1. The ends lost 3 bases at V and 0 bases at J; junction bases unmatched: 9. This CDR3 region has 17 residues. Per germline, CDR1 MNHEY and CDR2 SMNVEV (reference sequence). The CDR3 protein is CASSFALQGASSYEQYF. The CDR3 DNA follows: TGTGCCAGCAGTTTTGCCCTACAGGGGGCCAGCTCCTACGAGCAGTACTTC.

V usage is TRBV7-9 and J usage is TRBJ2-2, with D possibly matching TRBD2 (6 bases). The germline V gene encodes CDR1 SEHNR and CDR2 FQNEAQ (reference sequence). V lost 6 bases and J 6 bases, leaving 8 bases between the germline ends. The CDR3 sequence is 12 residues long. CDR3 residues: CASSRLAGELFF. The CDR3 DNA follows: TGTGCCAGCAGTAGACTAGCCGGGGAGCTGTTTTTT.

This chain uses TRBV14 with TRBJ1-2; D is unresolved. This CDR3 is built from 13 residues. CDR1 SGHDN and CDR2 FVKESK come from the germline V gene. The V end lost 2 bases, the J end lost 4 bases, and 8 bases lay between the germline ends. The DNA of the CDR3 is TGTGCCAGCAGCCAAACAGTGCTCTATGGCTACACCTTC. As protein: CASSQTVLYGYTF.

V usage is TRBV19 and J usage is TRBJ2-3; D is unclear. The CDR3 has 14 residues. V was trimmed by 5 bases and J by 1 base, leaving 10 bases between them. The germline CDR1 and CDR2 sequences are LNHDA and SQIVND (reference sequence). In DNA form, the CDR3 reads TGTGCCAGTAGTTCCAGGCCTGGCACAGATACGCAGTATTTT. Its protein is CASSSRPGTDTQYF.

The chain couples TRBV28 to TRBJ2-5; D not resolved. The CDR3 contains 12 residues. CDR1 and CDR2 from the germline V gene are MDHEN and SYDVKM. The V gene lost 6 bases and the J gene lost 5 bases, with 10 bases spanning the gap. The CDR3 here is CASSGPGETQYF. CDR3 coding DNA: TGTGCCAGCAGCGGCCCCGGGGAGACCCAGTACTTC.

V usage is TRBV9 and J usage is TRBJ2-6; the D gene is possibly TRBD1 (6 bases). Germline V CDR1 and CDR2: SGDLS, YYNGEE. The ends were cut back, 4 bases at V and 0 bases at J, with 14 bases in the middle. The CDR3 runs to 17 residues. CDR3 residues: CASSRTVSTSGANVLTF. CDR3 nucleotides: TGTGCCAGCAGCCGGACAGTATCAACCTCTGGGGCCAACGTCCTGACTTTC.

This chain connects TRBV2 to TRBJ2-7; the match to TRBD2 covers 7 bases. The V and J ends lost 11 bases and 2 bases, in that order; junction bases with no gene match: 6. The germline CDR1 and CDR2 sequences are SNHLY and FYNNEI. The CDR3 covers 12 residues. Written as DNA, the CDR3 is TGTGCCGCGGGAGCGGGAACCTACGAGCAGTACTTC. Protein product: CAAGAGTYEQYF.

This chain connects TRBV28 to TRBJ1-1; the D is unclear. This CDR3 has 17 residues. The germline V and J ends were trimmed by 3 bases and 3 bases, with 20 bases remaining between them. CDR1 MDHEN and CDR2 SYDVKM come from the germline V gene. The CDR3 loop reads CASSFLPSGSWDTEAFF. The CDR3 nucleotides are TGTGCCAGCAGTTTCCTACCGTCCGGGAGCTGGGACACTGAAGCTTTCTTT.

This chain uses TRBV19 with TRBJ2-2; D is unresolved. The germline CDR1 and CDR2 sequences are LNHDA and SQIVND (reference sequence). Trimming removed 9 bases from V and 0 bases from J, with 11 bases in between. This CDR3 spans 14 amino acids. CDR3 nucleotides: TGTGCCAGCCTCCGCAGTCCGAACACCGGGGAGCTGTTTTTT. This encodes CASLRSPNTGELFF.

This chain uses TRBV6-1 with TRBJ1-5; 7 nucleotides match TRBD1. There are 18 residues in the CDR3. Germline trimming cut 2 bases from V and 4 bases from J; bases unmatched to any gene: 14. The germline gives CDR1 MNHNS, CDR2 SASEGT. The CDR3 sequence is CASSELPPGQSLNQPQHF. The CDR3 nucleotides are TGTGCCAGCAGTGAACTGCCACCGGGACAGAGCCTTAATCAGCCCCAGCATTTT.

The genes are TRBV19 and TRBJ1-2; D may be TRBD1 (6 bases). This CDR3 region has 15 residues. Germline V gene lookup returns CDR1 LNHDA and CDR2 SQIVND (reference sequence). The V gene lost 7 bases and the J gene lost 4 bases, with 19 bases spanning the gap. CDR3 sequence: CASTIQATDSYGYTF. CDR3 sequence (DNA): TGTGCCAGTACCATACAAGCCACGGACAGCTATGGCTACACCTTC. Using reference TRBV19 and TRBJ1-2 for the parts outside the CDR3, the full variable domain is DGGITQSPKYLFRKEGQNVTLSCEQNLNHDAMYWYRQDPGQGLRLIYYSQIVNDFQKGDIAEGYSVSREKKESFPLTVTSAQKNPTAFYLCASTIQATDSYGYTFGSGTRLTVV.

CDR3 nucleotide sequence: TGTGCCAGTAGTATAAGCGGGGGGACGGTCTCGCCCCAGCATTTT. It translates to CASSISGGTVSPQHF. The chain employs TRBV19 and TRBJ1-5, with D perhaps matching TRBD1 (5 bases). The CDR3 has 15 residues. Germline CDR1 reads LNHDA; CDR2 reads SQIVND (reference sequence). V was clipped by 2 bases and J by 9 bases, with 17 bases between them.

This clone was seen just once. The chain combines TRBV19 with TRBJ1-5, with D possibly being TRBD1 (5 bases). This CDR3 has 18 residues. The germline gives CDR1 LNHDA, CDR2 SQIVND (reference sequence). The V and J ends lost 6 bases and 0 bases respectively, with 21 bases between them. This CDR3 is CASSRIRDSWDSNQPQHF. CDR3 bases: TGTGCCAGTAGCCGAATCCGGGACTCCTGGGATAGCAATCAGCCCCAGCATTTT.

The rearrangement uses TRBV19 and TRBJ1-5; no clear D. Germline V lookup: CDR1 LNHDA, CDR2 SQIVND (reference sequence). The CDR3 spans 13 residues. V lost 5 bases to trimming and J lost 8 bases, with 13 bases between them. The CDR3 loop is CASSDRRLEPQHF. CDR3 bases: TGTGCCAGTAGTGACCGACGACTAGAGCCCCAGCATTTT. Together with reference TRBV19 and TRBJ1-5, the CDR3 gives the full variable domain: DGGITQSPKYLFRKEGQNVTLSCEQNLNHDAMYWYRQDPGQGLRLIYYSQIVNDFQKGDIAEGYSVSREKKESFPLTVTSAQKNPTAFYLCASSDRRLEPQHFGDGTRLSIL.

V is TRBV10-3 and J is TRBJ1-1, with D maybe TRBD1 (5 bases). Germline V gives CDR1 ENHRY, CDR2 SYGVKD. The CDR3 sequence is 14 residues long. The V end lost 2 bases, the J end lost 3 bases, and 10 bases lay between the germline ends. The DNA of the CDR3 is TGTGCCATCAGTGAGAGGGGTGGATACACTGAAGCTTTCTTT. Protein product: CAISERGGYTEAFF.

The chain employs TRBV18 and TRBJ2-7; D ambiguous. Germline V gives CDR1 KGHSH, CDR2 LQKENI. The CDR3 covers 14 residues. V was pared by 2 bases and J by 3 bases, with 11 bases between. CDR3 amino acids: CASSPMGSSYEQYF. In DNA form, the CDR3 reads TGTGCCAGCTCACCAATGGGTAGCAGCTACGAGCAGTACTTC.

A few counts support this clone. V and J are TRBV30 and TRBJ1-2; TRBD1 matches at 7 bases. CDR1 is GTSNPN and CDR2 is SVGIG in the germline V gene (reference sequence). There are 16 residues in the CDR3. The trim removed 3 bases at V and 1 base at J, leaving 11 bases unmatched. CDR3 sequence (DNA): TGTGCCTGGAGCGACGCAGGGGGTCTGGGTAACTATGGCTACACCTTC. The encoded protein is CAWSDAGGLGNYGYTF.

The V gene is TRBV28, the J gene TRBJ1-2, with D perhaps matching TRBD1 (6 bases). From germline, CDR1 is MDHEN and CDR2 SYDVKM. Trimming took off 4 bases at V and 8 bases at J, with 14 bases between the two ends. The CDR3 covers 13 residues. CDR3 DNA: TGTGCCAGCAGTTGGGGGCAGGGGCTGGGCTACACCTTC. Its translation is CASSWGQGLGYTF.

J is TRBJ2-7 and V is TRBV7-9; 8 bases are a match to TRBD1. The CDR3 has 15 amino acids. CDR1 and CDR2 (germline): SEHNR, FQNEAQ (reference sequence). J gave up 5 bases and V 7 bases, and 13 bases lay outside the gene matches. The CDR3 here is CASTPGDRGSNEQYF. The CDR3, as DNA: TGTGCCAGCACCCCAGGAGACAGGGGTAGCAACGAGCAGTACTTC.

The rearrangement links TRBV5-8 to TRBJ2-1, with 11 bases identical to TRBD2. The ends lost 4 bases at V and 5 bases at J; junction bases unmatched: 5. The CDR3 runs 15 residues. Per germline, CDR1 SGHTS and CDR2 YDEGEE. Written as DNA, the CDR3 is TGTGCCAGCAGCCGCCGACTAGCGGGGAACAATGAGCAGTTCTTC. Residues: CASSRRLAGNNEQFF.

The genes are TRBV24-1 and TRBJ2-5; TRBD2 matches at 11 bases. J was trimmed by 5 bases and V by 5 bases; bases with no gene match: 6. Per the germline V gene, CDR1 is KGHDR and CDR2 is SFDVKD. The CDR3 length is 15 residues. The CDR3 DNA follows: TGTGCCACCAGTGGTTTAGCGGGAGGGCAGGAGACCCAGTACTTC. Translation gives CATSGLAGGQETQYF.

DNA for the CDR3: TGCGCCAGCAGCTTGGCAGGTCAGGGCCCCACAGATACGCAGTATTTT. Protein: CASSLAGQGPTDTQYF. The chain employs TRBV5-1 and TRBJ2-3; maybe TRBD1 (5 bases). Germline values: CDR1 SGHRS, CDR2 YFSETQ. CDR3 size: 16 residues. V lost 0 bases, J lost 2 bases, and 13 bases lay in between.

A single count supports this clone. The V call is TRBV7-2, the J call TRBJ1-3; TRBD1 aligns across 10 bases. The CDR3 extends over 15 amino acids. Germline assignment: CDR1 SGHTA and CDR2 FQGNSA. V was clipped by 4 bases and J by 4 bases; unmatched bases: 4. The CDR3 DNA reads TGTGCCAGCAGCTCCGGGACAGGGGTAGGAAACACCATATATTTT. Amino acids: CASSSGTGVGNTIYF. Supplemented by reference TRBV7-2 and TRBJ1-3, the full variable domain reads GAGVSQSPSNKVTEKGKDVELRCDPISGHTALYWYRQSLGQGLEFLIYFQGNSAPDKSGLPSDRFSAERTGGSVSTLTIQRTQQEDSAVYLCASSSGTGVGNTIYFGEGSWLTVV.

The rearrangement links TRBV2 to TRBJ2-7, with 15 bases matching TRBD2. Germline assignment: CDR1 SNHLY and CDR2 FYNNEI. J lost 5 bases, V lost 5 bases, and 10 bases had no gene match. This CDR3 spans 17 amino acids. The CDR3 coding sequence is TGTGCCAGCAGTACCGGACTAGCGGGAGGGAAGATCCACGAGCAGTACTTC. Its translation is CASSTGLAGGKIHEQYF.

V is TRBV28 and J is TRBJ1-3, with 10 positions matching TRBD1. Germline V gene data show CDR1 as MDHEN and CDR2 as SYDVKM. With V trimmed by 7 bases and J by 3 bases, 12 bases remained unmatched. The CDR3 spans 17 residues. The CDR3 nucleotides read TGTGCCAGCAATTCGCCCGAGACAGGGGGCCTTGGAAACACCATATATTTT. Encoded protein: CASNSPETGGLGNTIYF.

The rearrangement joins TRBV18 to TRBJ1-6, with TRBD1 matching 11 bases. V was pared by 4 bases and J by 8 bases, with 4 bases of the junction left unmatched. The CDR3 loop spans 15 amino acids. Germline CDR1 reads KGHSH; CDR2 reads LQKENI. The CDR3 DNA is TGTGCCAGCTCACTGGGGACAGGGGGGGATTCACCCCTCCACTTT. Residues: CASSLGTGGDSPLHF.

This chain connects TRBV4-3 to TRBJ2-3, with D perhaps TRBD2 (6 bases). This CDR3 has 15 amino acids. CDR1 LGHNA and CDR2 YSLEER come from the germline V gene. The V and J ends lost 4 bases and 3 bases respectively, with 14 bases between them. CDR3 in amino acids: CASSPFGLRTDTQYF. CDR3 DNA sequence: TGCGCCAGCAGCCCCTTCGGACTAAGAACAGATACGCAGTATTTT.

J is TRBJ1-2 and V is TRBV27; no reliable D call. Trimming removed 8 bases from V and 8 bases from J, with 12 bases in between. CDR1 MNHEY and CDR2 SMNVEV come from the germline V gene (reference sequence). CDR3 size: 11 residues. DNA of the CDR3: TGTGCCAGCGGTCGAAGCGGCGGCTACACCTTC. Its translation is CASGRSGGYTF.

The V and J genes are TRBV6-1 and TRBJ1-2, with D possibly TRBD1 on 5 matching bases. Germline CDR1 reads MNHNS; CDR2 reads SASEGT. This CDR3 comprises 18 residues. V lost 0 bases and J 5 bases, leaving 22 bases between the germline ends. CDR3 DNA sequence: TGTGCCAGCAGTGAAGCGTCCCCCAGGGTTAGATCTGTGTATGGCTACACCTTC. It codes for CASSEASPRVRSVYGYTF.

This chain joins TRBV20-1 and TRBJ2-1; possibly TRBD2 for D (6 bases). Per germline, CDR1 DFQATT and CDR2 SNEGSKA (reference sequence). There are 11 residues in the CDR3. Trimming stripped 8 bases from V and 7 bases from J, with 12 bases between. CDR3 amino acids: CSSEGRNEQFF. The CDR3 nucleotides read TGCAGTTCGGAGGGGCGGAATGAGCAGTTCTTC.

This chain links TRBV28 with TRBJ1-5; 10 positions agree with TRBD1. With 5 bases clipped from V and 7 bases from J, the junction kept 2 bases outside the gene matches. Germline CDR1 and CDR2: MDHEN and SYDVKM. The CDR3 contains 13 residues. The CDR3 is CASSDRGQQPQHF. The CDR3, as DNA: TGTGCCAGCAGTGACAGGGGGCAACAGCCCCAGCATTTT.